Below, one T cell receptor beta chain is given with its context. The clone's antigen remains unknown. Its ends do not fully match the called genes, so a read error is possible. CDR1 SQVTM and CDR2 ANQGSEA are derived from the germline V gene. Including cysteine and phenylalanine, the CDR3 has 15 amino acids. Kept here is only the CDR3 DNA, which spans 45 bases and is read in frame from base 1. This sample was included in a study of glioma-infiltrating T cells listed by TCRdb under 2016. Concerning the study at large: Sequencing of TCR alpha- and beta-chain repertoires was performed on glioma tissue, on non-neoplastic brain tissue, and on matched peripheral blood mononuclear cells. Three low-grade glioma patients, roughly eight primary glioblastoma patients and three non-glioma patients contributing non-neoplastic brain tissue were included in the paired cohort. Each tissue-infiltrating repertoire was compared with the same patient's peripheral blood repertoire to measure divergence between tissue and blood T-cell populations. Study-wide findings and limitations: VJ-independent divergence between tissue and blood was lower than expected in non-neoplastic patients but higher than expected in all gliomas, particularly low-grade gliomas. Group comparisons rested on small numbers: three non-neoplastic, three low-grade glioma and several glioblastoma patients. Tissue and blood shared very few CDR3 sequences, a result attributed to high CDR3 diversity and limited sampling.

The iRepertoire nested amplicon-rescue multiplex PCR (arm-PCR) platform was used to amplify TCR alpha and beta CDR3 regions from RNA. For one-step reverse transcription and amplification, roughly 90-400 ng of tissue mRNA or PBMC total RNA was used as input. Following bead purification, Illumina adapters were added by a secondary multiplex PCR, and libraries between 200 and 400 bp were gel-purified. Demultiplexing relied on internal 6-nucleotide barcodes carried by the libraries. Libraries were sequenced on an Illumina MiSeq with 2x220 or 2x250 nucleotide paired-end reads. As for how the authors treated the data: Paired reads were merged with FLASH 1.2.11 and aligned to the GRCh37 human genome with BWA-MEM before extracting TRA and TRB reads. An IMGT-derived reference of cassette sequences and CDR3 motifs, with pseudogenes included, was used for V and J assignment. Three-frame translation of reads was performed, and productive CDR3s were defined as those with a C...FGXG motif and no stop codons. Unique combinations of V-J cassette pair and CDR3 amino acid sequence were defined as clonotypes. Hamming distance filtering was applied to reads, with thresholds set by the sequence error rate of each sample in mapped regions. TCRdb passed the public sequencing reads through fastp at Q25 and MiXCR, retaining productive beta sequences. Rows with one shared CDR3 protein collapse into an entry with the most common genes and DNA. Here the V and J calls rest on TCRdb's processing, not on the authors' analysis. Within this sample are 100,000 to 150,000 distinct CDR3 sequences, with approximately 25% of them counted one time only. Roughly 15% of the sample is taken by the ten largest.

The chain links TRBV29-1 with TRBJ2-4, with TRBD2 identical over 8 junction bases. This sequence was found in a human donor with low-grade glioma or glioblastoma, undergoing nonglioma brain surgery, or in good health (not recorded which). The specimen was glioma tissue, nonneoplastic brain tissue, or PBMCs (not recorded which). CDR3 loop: CSVEGAGGTSNFQYF. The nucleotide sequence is TGCAGCGTTGAAGGCGCGGGGGGCACGTCAAACTTTCAGTACTTC.